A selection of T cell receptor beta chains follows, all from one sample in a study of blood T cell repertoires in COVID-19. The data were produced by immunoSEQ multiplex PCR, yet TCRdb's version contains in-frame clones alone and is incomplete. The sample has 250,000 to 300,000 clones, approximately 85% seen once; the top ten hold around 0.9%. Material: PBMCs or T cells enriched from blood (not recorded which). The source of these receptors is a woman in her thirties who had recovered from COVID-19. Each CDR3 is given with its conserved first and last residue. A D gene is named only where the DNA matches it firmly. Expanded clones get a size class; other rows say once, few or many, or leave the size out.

CDR3 DNA: TGTGCCAGCAGTCACAGGGGTGGCCTCGGGGAGCTGTTTTTT; CDR3 protein: CASSHRGGLGELFF; clone size: NA; V gene: TRBV28; J gene: TRBJ2-2; D gene: TRBD1
CDR3 DNA: TGCAGCGTTGAAGATCGCAGAAATGAGCAGTTCTTC; CDR3 protein: CSVEDRRNEQFF; clone size: NA; V gene: TRBV29-1; J gene: TRBJ2-1; D gene: NA
CDR3 DNA: TGCACCAGCAGTAAGGCCGGGGACAGGAGGTCAAGGTTCGTTAACACTGAAGCTTTCTTT; CDR3 protein: CTSSKAGDRRSRFVNTEAFF; clone size: NA; V gene: TRBV1; J gene: TRBJ1-1; D gene: NA
CDR3 DNA: TGTGCCACCTCCTCCAGGGGAAGATATACCGGGGAGCTGTTTTTT; CDR3 protein: CATSSRGRYTGELFF; clone size: NA; V gene: TRBV28; J gene: TRBJ2-2; D gene: NA
CDR3 DNA: TGTGCCAGCAGTTACCAAGGACTAGCGCCAGCAGATACGCAGTATTTT; CDR3 protein: CASSYQGLAPADTQYF; clone size: NA; V gene: TRBV6-5; J gene: TRBJ2-3; D gene: TRBD2
CDR3 DNA: TGTGCCAGCAGCCGAAGCGCGGGGGGCCAAGAGACCCAGTACTTC; CDR3 protein: CASSRSAGGQETQYF; clone size: NA; V gene: TRBV6-6; J gene: TRBJ2-5; D gene: TRBD2
CDR3 DNA: TGTGCCAGCAGTTATTGGGCCCCTGGCGGGAGCACCGGGGAGCTGTTTTTT; CDR3 protein: CASSYWAPGGSTGELFF; clone size: NA; V gene: TRBV25-1; J gene: TRBJ2-2; D gene: TRBD2
CDR3 DNA: TGTGCCAGCAGTTTCTATCCTCCCGGCTACAATGAGCAGTTCTTC; CDR3 protein: CASSFYPPGYNEQFF; clone size: NA; V gene: TRBV27; J gene: TRBJ2-1; D gene: NA
CDR3 DNA: TGCGCCAGCAGCGAAAAAGCGGGGAATCAGCCCCAGCATTTT; CDR3 protein: CASSEKAGNQPQHF; clone size: NA; V gene: TRBV5-1; J gene: TRBJ1-5; D gene: NA
CDR3 DNA: TGTGCCAGCAGCCTAGGAGTTAGTGCTCCACCTGTAGAGCAGTTCTTC; CDR3 protein: CASSLGVSAPPVEQFF; clone size: NA; V gene: TRBV3-1/TRBV3-2; J gene: TRBJ2-1; D gene: NA
CDR3 DNA: TGTGCCAGCAGCTTAGCGCTTACAACCTATGGCTACACCTTC; CDR3 protein: CASSLALTTYGYTF; clone size: NA; V gene: TRBV7-2; J gene: TRBJ1-2; D gene: NA
CDR3 DNA: TGTGCCAGCAAGGGGATGGGGCTGGGGACTGAAGCTTTCTTT; CDR3 protein: CASKGMGLGTEAFF; clone size: NA; V gene: TRBV11-2; J gene: TRBJ1-1; D gene: NA
CDR3 DNA: TGTGCCAGCAGTGCCAGACTCTCGGACTACACAGATACGCAGTATTTT; CDR3 protein: CASSARLSDYTDTQYF; clone size: NA; V gene: TRBV27; J gene: TRBJ2-3; D gene: NA
CDR3 DNA: TGTGCCAGCAGTCGGGGAAGCTCCTACAATGAGCAGTTCTTC; CDR3 protein: CASSRGSSYNEQFF; clone size: NA; V gene: TRBV2; J gene: TRBJ2-1; D gene: NA
CDR3 DNA: TGTGCCAGCAGCTCCGGACAGGACAATGAGCAGTTCTTC; CDR3 protein: CASSSGQDNEQFF; clone size: NA; V gene: TRBV28; J gene: TRBJ2-1; D gene: TRBD1
CDR3 DNA: TGCGCCAGCAGCCCTACAGGCGGGAGAGAGACCCAGTACTTC; CDR3 protein: CASSPTGGRETQYF; clone size: once; V gene: TRBV5-1; J gene: TRBJ2-5; D gene: TRBD2